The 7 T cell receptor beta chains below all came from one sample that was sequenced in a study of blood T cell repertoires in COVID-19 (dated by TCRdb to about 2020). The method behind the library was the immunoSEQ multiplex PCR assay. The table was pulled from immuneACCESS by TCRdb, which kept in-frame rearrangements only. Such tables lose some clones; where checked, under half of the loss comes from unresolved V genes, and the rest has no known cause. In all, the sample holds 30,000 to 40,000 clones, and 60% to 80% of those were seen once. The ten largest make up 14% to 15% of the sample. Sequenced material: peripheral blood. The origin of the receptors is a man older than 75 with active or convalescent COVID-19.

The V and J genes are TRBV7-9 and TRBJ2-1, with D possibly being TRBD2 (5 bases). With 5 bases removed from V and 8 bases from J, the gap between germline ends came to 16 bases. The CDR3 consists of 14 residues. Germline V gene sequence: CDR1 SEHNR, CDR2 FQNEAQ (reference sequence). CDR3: CASSHSAGRDEQFF. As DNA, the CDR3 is TGTGCCAGCAGCCATTCGGCGGGTCGGGATGAGCAGTTCTTC.

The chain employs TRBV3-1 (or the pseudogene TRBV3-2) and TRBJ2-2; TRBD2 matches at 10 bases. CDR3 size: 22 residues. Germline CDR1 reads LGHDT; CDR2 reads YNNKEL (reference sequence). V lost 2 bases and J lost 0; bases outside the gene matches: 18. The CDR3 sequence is CASSQTEALAGLTRTNTGELFF. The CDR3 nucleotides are TGTGCCAGCAGCCAAACTGAGGCACTAGCGGGATTGACAAGAACGAACACCGGGGAGCTGTTTTTT.

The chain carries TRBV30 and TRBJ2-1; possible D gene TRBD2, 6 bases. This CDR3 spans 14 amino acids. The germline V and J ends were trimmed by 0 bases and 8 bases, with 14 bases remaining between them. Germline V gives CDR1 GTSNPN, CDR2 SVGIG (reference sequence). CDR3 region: CAWSVIGSGDEQFF. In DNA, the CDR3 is TGTGCCTGGAGTGTAATCGGGAGTGGAGATGAGCAGTTCTTC.

The CDR3 DNA reads TGTGCCAGCAGCCAAGAGGCTAGCGGGAAATATACGCAGTATTTT. It yields the protein CASSQEASGKYTQYF. The V call is TRBV4-2, the J call TRBJ2-3, with 9 bases identical to TRBD2. Germline V CDR1 and CDR2: LGHNA, YNFKEQ. CDR3 length equals 15 residues. Trimming removed 0 bases from V and 7 bases from J; junction bases left unmatched: 5.

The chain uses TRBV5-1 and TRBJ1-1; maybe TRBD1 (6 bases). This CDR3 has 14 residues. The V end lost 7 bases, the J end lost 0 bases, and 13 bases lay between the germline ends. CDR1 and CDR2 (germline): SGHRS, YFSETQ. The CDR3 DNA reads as TGCGCCAGCTGCCTTAGGGGGATGAACACTGAAGCTTTCTTT. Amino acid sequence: CASCLRGMNTEAFF.

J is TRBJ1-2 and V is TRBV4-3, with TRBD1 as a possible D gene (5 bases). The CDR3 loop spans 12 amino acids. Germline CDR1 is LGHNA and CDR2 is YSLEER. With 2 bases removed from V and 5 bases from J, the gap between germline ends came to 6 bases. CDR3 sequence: CASSQSGYGYTF. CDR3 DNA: TGCGCCAGCAGCCAATCAGGGTATGGCTACACCTTC.

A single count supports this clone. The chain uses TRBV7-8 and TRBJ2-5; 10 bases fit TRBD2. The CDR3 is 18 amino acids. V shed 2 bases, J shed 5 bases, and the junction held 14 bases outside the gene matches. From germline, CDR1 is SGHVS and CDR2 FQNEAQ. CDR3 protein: CASSLSPSGRATWETQYF. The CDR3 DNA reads TGTGCCAGCAGCTTATCTCCAAGCGGGAGGGCCACTTGGGAGACCCAGTACTTC.